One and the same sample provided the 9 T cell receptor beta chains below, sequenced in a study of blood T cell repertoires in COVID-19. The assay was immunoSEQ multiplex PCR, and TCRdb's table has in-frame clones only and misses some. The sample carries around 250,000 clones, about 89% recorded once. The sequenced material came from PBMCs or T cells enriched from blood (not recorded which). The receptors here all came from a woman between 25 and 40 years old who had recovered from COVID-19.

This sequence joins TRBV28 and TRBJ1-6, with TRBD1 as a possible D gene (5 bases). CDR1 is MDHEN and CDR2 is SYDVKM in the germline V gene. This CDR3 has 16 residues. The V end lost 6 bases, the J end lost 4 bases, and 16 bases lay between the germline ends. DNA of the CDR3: TGTGCCAGCAGACCCCGGGGAGGGGATTATAATTCACCCCTCCACTTT. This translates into CASRPRGGDYNSPLHF.

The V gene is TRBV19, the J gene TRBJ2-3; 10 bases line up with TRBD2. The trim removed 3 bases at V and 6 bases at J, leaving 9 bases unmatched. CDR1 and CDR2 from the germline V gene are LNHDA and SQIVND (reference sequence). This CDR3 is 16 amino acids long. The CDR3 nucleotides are TGTGCCAGTAGTATCCGAGCGGGAGGGGCGGTGGATACGCAGTATTTT. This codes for CASSIRAGGAVDTQYF. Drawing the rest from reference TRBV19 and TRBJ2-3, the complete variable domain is DGGITQSPKYLFRKEGQNVTLSCEQNLNHDAMYWYRQDPGQGLRLIYYSQIVNDFQKGDIAEGYSVSREKKESFPLTVTSAQKNPTAFYLCASSIRAGGAVDTQYFGPGTRLTVL.

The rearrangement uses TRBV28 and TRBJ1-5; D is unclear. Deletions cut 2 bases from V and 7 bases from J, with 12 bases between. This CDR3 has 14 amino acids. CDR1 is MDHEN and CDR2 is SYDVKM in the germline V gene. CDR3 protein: CASSLRPARQPQHF. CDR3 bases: TGTGCCAGCAGTTTACGGCCGGCGAGGCAGCCCCAGCATTTT. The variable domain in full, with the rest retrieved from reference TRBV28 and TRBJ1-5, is DVKVTQSSRYLVKRTGEKVFLECVQDMDHENMFWYRQDPGLGLRLIYFSYDVKMKEKGDIPEGYSVSREKKERFSLILESASTNQTSMYLCASSLRPARQPQHFGDGTRLSIL.

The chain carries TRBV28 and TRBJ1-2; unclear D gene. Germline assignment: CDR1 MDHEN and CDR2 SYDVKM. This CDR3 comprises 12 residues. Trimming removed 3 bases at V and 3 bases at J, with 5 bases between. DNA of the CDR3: TGTGCCAGCAGTTTCCAGGACTATGGCTACACCTTC. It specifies CASSFQDYGYTF.

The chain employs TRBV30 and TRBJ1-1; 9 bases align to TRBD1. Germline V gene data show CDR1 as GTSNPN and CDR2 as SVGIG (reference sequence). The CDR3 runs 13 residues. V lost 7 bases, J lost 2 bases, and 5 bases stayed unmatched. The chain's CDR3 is CAYGQGINTEAFF. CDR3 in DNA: TGTGCCTATGGACAGGGGATAAACACTGAAGCTTTCTTT.

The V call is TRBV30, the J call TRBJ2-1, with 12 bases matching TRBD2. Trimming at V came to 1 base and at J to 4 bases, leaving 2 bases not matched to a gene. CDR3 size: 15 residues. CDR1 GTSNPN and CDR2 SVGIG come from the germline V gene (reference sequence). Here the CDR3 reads CAWSGTSGTYNEQFF. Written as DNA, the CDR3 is TGTGCCTGGAGTGGGACTAGCGGGACTTACAATGAGCAGTTCTTC.

The CDR3 region is CASSLGPNRDRDRDNQPQHF. Written as DNA, the CDR3 is TGTGCCAGCAGCTTGGGGCCAAACCGAGATAGGGACAGGGACAATCAGCCCCAGCATTTT. V is TRBV5-4 and J is TRBJ1-5; the match to TRBD1 covers 9 bases. The germline V gene has CDR1 SGHNT and CDR2 YYREEE (reference sequence). V lost 0 bases, J lost 3 bases, and 16 bases stayed unmatched. This CDR3 contains 20 residues.

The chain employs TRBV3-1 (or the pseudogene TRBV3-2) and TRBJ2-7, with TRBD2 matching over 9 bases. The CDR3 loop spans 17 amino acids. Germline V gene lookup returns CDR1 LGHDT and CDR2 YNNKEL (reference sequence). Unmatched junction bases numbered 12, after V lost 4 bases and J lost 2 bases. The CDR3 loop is CASSPAAGGRAPYEQYF. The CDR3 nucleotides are TGTGCCAGCAGCCCCGCAGCGGGAGGAAGGGCCCCCTACGAGCAGTACTTC.

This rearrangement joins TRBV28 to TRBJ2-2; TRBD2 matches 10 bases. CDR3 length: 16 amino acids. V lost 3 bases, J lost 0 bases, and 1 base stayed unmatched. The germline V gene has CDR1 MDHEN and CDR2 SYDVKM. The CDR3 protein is CASSFLAGANTGELFF. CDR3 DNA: TGTGCCAGCAGTTTCCTAGCGGGGGCGAACACCGGGGAGCTGTTTTTT.